This passage covers 25 T cell receptor beta chains from one sample sequenced in a study of regulatory T cells in long-lasting Graves disease. Specified time point: newly diagnosed GD, antithyroid drugs for less than 3 months. The TCR library used RNA extracted from PBMCs. According to the study, TCR beta libraries were built with iRepertoire HTBI primers and CDR3-region Arm-PCR. MiXCR was run by TCRdb on the multiplex PCR reads, yielding one entry per CDR3 protein. The data show around 420,000 distinct CDR3 sequences, around 16% seen once. These data were likewise used in another study, on T cells in Graves' hyperthyroidism and ophthalmopathy.

The sequences come from peripheral blood mononuclear cells (PBMCs), collected at new diagnosis, from a patient treated with antithyroid drugs. The receptors derive from a woman aged 40 to 49 with Graves disease.

The chain links TRBV27 to TRBJ2-7; the D gene is possibly TRBD2 (5 bases). Looked up from germline, CDR1 is MNHEY and CDR2 is SMNVEV (reference sequence). Between the trimmed V and J ends, which lost 2 bases and 2 bases, there was a span of 10 bases. The CDR3 runs to 14 residues. CDR3 sequence reads: CASSLTAGPYEQYF. The CDR3 region has the DNA TGTGCCAGCAGTTTAACTGCGGGTCCCTACGAGCAGTACTTC.

A few counts support this clonotype. The chain is built from TRBV5-4 and TRBJ1-4, with 8 bases matching TRBD1. The CDR3 is 13 amino acids. From germline, CDR1 is SGHNT and CDR2 YYREEE (reference sequence). J lost 5 bases, V lost 5 bases, and 2 bases had no gene match. The CDR3 sequence: CASRDRENEKLFF. The DNA of the CDR3 is TGTGCCAGCAGGGACAGGGAAAATGAAAAACTGTTTTTT. Full variable domain (missing parts from reference TRBV5-4 and TRBJ1-4): ETGVTQSPTHLIKTRGQQVTLRCSSQSGHNTVSWYQQALGQGPQFIFQYYREEENGRGNFPPRFSGLQFPNYSSELNVNALELDDSALYLCASRDRENEKLFFGSGTQLSVL.

This clonotype was picked up many times. The V gene is TRBV20-1, the J gene TRBJ2-5; 11 nucleotides match TRBD2. The CDR3 totals 15 residues. V lost 6 bases to trimming and J lost 5 bases; unmatched junction nucleotides: 11. CDR1 and CDR2 from the germline V gene are DFQATT and SNEGSKA (reference sequence). CDR3 sequence (DNA): TGCAGTGCAAGTGTAGCGGGAGGGCCTGGGGAGACCCAGTACTTC. Amino acids: CSASVAGGPGETQYF.

This clonotype occurred many times. The V gene is TRBV7-3, the J gene TRBJ2-1; D tentatively fits TRBD1 or TRBD2 (5 bases each). Trimming took off 5 bases at V and 5 bases at J, with 10 bases between the two ends. The CDR3 spans 13 residues. The germline gives CDR1 SGHTA, CDR2 FQGTGA. Here the CDR3 DNA reads TGTGCCAGCAGCGCTGGGACGGACAATGAGCAGTTCTTC. Translated: CASSAGTDNEQFF.

This clonotype was counted many times. This chain joins TRBV19 and TRBJ1-5; D gene unclear. Looked up from germline, CDR1 is LNHDA and CDR2 is SQIVND (reference sequence). Trimming removed 0 bases from V and 3 bases from J, with 9 bases in between. The CDR3 is made up of 15 amino acids. Here the CDR3 reads CASSIEGVNNQPQHF. The CDR3 nucleotides read TGTGCCAGTAGTATAGAGGGAGTAAACAATCAGCCCCAGCATTTT.

This clonotype was found many times. V is TRBV19 and J is TRBJ1-2; 8 bases line up with TRBD1. With V trimmed by 3 bases and J by 5 bases, 8 bases remained unmatched. The CDR3 has 15 residues. Per the germline V gene, CDR1 is LNHDA and CDR2 is SQIVND (reference sequence). The CDR3 sequence: CASSIRQGSQYGYTF. The CDR3 DNA reads TGTGCCAGTAGTATCCGACAGGGGTCCCAATATGGCTACACCTTC.

There are a few counts of this clonotype. This sequence joins TRBV7-9 and TRBJ1-1, with TRBD1 matching over 9 bases. Germline V gene lookup returns CDR1 SEHNR and CDR2 FQNEAQ (reference sequence). Unmatched junction bases numbered 12, after V lost 1 base and J lost 6 bases. This CDR3 is 17 amino acids long. This CDR3 is CASSLGGGQGRTAEAFF. The CDR3, as DNA: TGTGCCAGCAGCTTAGGAGGGGGACAGGGAAGGACGGCTGAAGCTTTCTTT.

The rearrangement links TRBV30 to TRBJ2-1, with 8 bases that match TRBD1. V gave up 0 bases and J gave up 10 bases; unmatched junction bases: 11. The CDR3 spans 15 residues. CDR1 GTSNPN and CDR2 SVGIG come from the germline V gene (reference sequence). The CDR3 DNA reads as TGTGCCTGGAGTGTAATCGGCAGGGGGCGCGACGAGCAGTTCTTC. This translates into CAWSVIGRGRDEQFF.

This clonotype was recorded at least ten times. The chain uses TRBV5-6 and TRBJ1-1; D might be TRBD1 (5 bases). CDR3 size: 13 residues. V lost 6 bases to trimming and J lost 5 bases, with 14 bases between them. Germline CDR1 and CDR2: SGHDT and YYEEEE. CDR3 sequence reads: CASNLVGETEAFF. The CDR3 DNA reads as TGTGCCAGCAACCTTGTAGGGGAAACTGAAGCTTTCTTT.

This clonotype was seen only a few times. As DNA, the CDR3 is TGTGCCAGCAGCCCATGGCGACTAGCGGAGCCCGCAGATACGCAGTATTTT. Amino acids: CASSPWRLAEPADTQYF. The chain couples TRBV7-2 to TRBJ2-3, with 9 positions matching TRBD2. This CDR3 comprises 17 residues. From germline, CDR1 is SGHTA and CDR2 FQGNSA. The J segment lost 4 bases and the V segment lost 5 bases, leaving 13 bases of the junction unmatched.

This clonotype was seen at least ten times. V usage is TRBV20-1 and J usage is TRBJ2-1; 9 bases match TRBD2. This CDR3 has 17 residues. V gave up 5 bases and J gave up 2 bases; unmatched junction bases: 13. The germline gives CDR1 DFQATT, CDR2 SNEGSKA (reference sequence). This CDR3 reads CSADLSLAGLAYNEQFF. The CDR3 DNA follows: TGCAGTGCTGATCTTTCGCTAGCGGGATTAGCCTACAATGAGCAGTTCTTC.

The chain carries TRBV4-1 and TRBJ2-2; a weak D match, TRBD2 (5 bases). The CDR3 runs 14 residues. Trimming pared 4 bases from V and 6 bases from J, leaving 12 bases between. The germline V gene encodes CDR1 MGHRA and CDR2 YSYEKL. The CDR3 DNA sequence: TGCGCCAGCAGCCCCGGCCCGAGGGCCGGGGAGCTGTTTTTT. Amino acid sequence: CASSPGPRAGELFF.

The chain has TRBV4-2 and TRBJ2-1; 12 bases match TRBD2. Germline V gene lookup returns CDR1 LGHNA and CDR2 YNFKEQ. The CDR3 spans 18 residues. J gave up 4 bases and V 0 bases, and 7 bases lay outside the gene matches. The chain's CDR3 is CASSQEFRTSGTYNEQFF. CDR3 coding DNA: TGTGCCAGCAGCCAAGAATTTCGGACTAGCGGGACGTACAATGAGCAGTTCTTC.

This chain joins TRBV9 and TRBJ2-3; D remains ambiguous. Per the germline V gene, CDR1 is SGDLS and CDR2 is YYNGEE. The CDR3 runs to 15 residues. Trimming took 0 bases from V and 2 from J, leaving 10 bases between them. This CDR3 reads CASSVERSSTDTQYF. The DNA for the CDR3 is TGTGCCAGCAGCGTAGAAAGGTCCTCCACAGATACGCAGTATTTT.

The J gene is TRBJ1-5, the V gene TRBV12-3 or TRBV12-4, with D possibly being TRBD1 (6 bases). V lost 3 bases and J 1 base, leaving 13 bases between the germline ends. CDR3 length: 16 amino acids. The CDR3 loop reads CASSLGRGVSNQPQHF. CDR3 DNA: TGTGCCAGCAGTTTGGGCAGGGGAGTAAGCAATCAGCCCCAGCATTTT.

This clonotype was seen ten or more times. The chain uses TRBV18 and TRBJ2-7; no firm D call. The CDR3 spans 15 residues. The V end was cut by 1 base, the J end by 1 base, with 11 bases between. Germline CDR1 reads KGHSH; CDR2 reads LQKENI. The CDR3 here is CASSPQAESSYEQYF. The CDR3 DNA reads as TGTGCCAGCTCACCACAGGCGGAATCATCCTACGAGCAGTACTTC.

Comments on this clonotype: Since a much larger clone is just one base distant, this may be a read error. The CDR3 is CASSLEGEQLF. The CDR3 DNA is TGTGCCAGCAGCCTTGAGGGAGAGCAGCTCTTC. This chain joins TRBV25-1 and TRBJ2-1; the D gene is possibly TRBD2 (5 bases). The CDR3 is 11 amino acids. CDR1 is MGHDK and CDR2 is SYGVNS in the germline V gene.

This clonotype was seen many times. The gene calls are TRBV24-1 and TRBJ2-1; TRBD1 might be the D (5 bases). V was cut by 8 bases and J by 7 bases, with 17 bases left in between. Germline V CDR1 and CDR2: KGHDR, SFDVKD. This CDR3 is 14 amino acids long. CDR3 in amino acids: CATTRRTIGNEQFF. The CDR3 DNA sequence: TGTGCCACCACCAGACGGACAATCGGGAATGAGCAGTTCTTC.

Ten or more counts support this clonotype. This chain joins TRBV18 and TRBJ1-1; D perhaps matches TRBD1 (5 bases). The V gene's germline CDR1 is KGHSH and CDR2 LQKENI. This CDR3 has 16 amino acids. V gave up 3 bases and J gave up 1 base, with 15 bases separating them. The CDR3 DNA sequence: TGTGCCAGCTCACCCAAGTTACAGGCGACGAACACTGAAGCTTTCTTT. Translated, it gives CASSPKLQATNTEAFF.

This clonotype came up many times. This sequence joins TRBV28 and TRBJ1-2, with D possibly being TRBD1 (6 bases). CDR1 and CDR2 (germline): MDHEN, SYDVKM. Trimming took off 10 bases at V and 4 bases at J, with 10 bases between the two ends. CDR3 size: 11 residues. Here the CDR3 DNA reads TGTGCCATCACAGGGTTCTATGGCTACACCTTC. It specifies CAITGFYGYTF.

CDR3 sequence (DNA): TGCGCCAGCAGCTTTTCGGTAGCTGTAATTAATGAGCAGTTCTTC. Protein product: CASSFSVAVINEQFF. The chain employs TRBV5-1 and TRBJ2-1; D is unresolved. Germline values: CDR1 SGHRS, CDR2 YFSETQ. The length of the CDR3 is 15 residues. V gave up 2 bases and J gave up 7 bases, with 16 bases separating them.

This clonotype appeared many times. The V and J genes are TRBV28 and TRBJ1-1; D might be TRBD1 (5 bases). Germline V gene lookup returns CDR1 MDHEN and CDR2 SYDVKM. V gave up 1 base and J gave up 1 base, with 13 bases separating them. The length of the CDR3 is 16 residues. CDR3 region: CASSLSLSDTNTEAFF. CDR3 coding DNA: TGTGCCAGCAGTTTATCGTTATCGGACACGAACACTGAAGCTTTCTTT.

The table lists this clonotype with many counts. J is TRBJ2-3 and V is TRBV13; 14 nucleotides align to TRBD2. Germline assignment: CDR1 PRHDT and CDR2 FYEKMQ (reference sequence). CDR3 length equals 18 residues. Unmatched junction bases numbered 10, after V lost 5 bases and J lost 3 bases. CDR3 sequence (DNA): TGTGCCAGCAGCGCTACCGGGACTAGCGGGAGTGGGACAGATACGCAGTATTTT. Translated, it gives CASSATGTSGSGTDTQYF.

This clonotype came up a few times. The rearrangement uses TRBV6-2 or TRBV6-3 and TRBJ2-2, with 7 bases matching TRBD2. V was pared by 2 bases and J by 7 bases, with 10 bases of the junction left unmatched. Germline-derived CDR1 and CDR2 are MNHEY and SVGEGT. This CDR3 region has 16 residues. CDR3 residues: CASSYQLAGDGGELFF. CDR3 in DNA: TGTGCCAGCAGTTACCAACTTGCGGGAGATGGCGGGGAGCTGTTTTTT.

In its sample, this clonotype was seen many times. The rearrangement joins TRBV6-1 to TRBJ2-5; 10 positions match TRBD2. Germline V gene lookup returns CDR1 MNHNS and CDR2 SASEGT. The CDR3 extends over 15 amino acids. The trim removed 6 bases at V and 5 bases at J, leaving 9 bases unmatched. The CDR3 is CASRSSSGSGETQYF. The CDR3 coding sequence is TGTGCCAGCAGATCATCTAGCGGGAGTGGTGAGACCCAGTACTTC.